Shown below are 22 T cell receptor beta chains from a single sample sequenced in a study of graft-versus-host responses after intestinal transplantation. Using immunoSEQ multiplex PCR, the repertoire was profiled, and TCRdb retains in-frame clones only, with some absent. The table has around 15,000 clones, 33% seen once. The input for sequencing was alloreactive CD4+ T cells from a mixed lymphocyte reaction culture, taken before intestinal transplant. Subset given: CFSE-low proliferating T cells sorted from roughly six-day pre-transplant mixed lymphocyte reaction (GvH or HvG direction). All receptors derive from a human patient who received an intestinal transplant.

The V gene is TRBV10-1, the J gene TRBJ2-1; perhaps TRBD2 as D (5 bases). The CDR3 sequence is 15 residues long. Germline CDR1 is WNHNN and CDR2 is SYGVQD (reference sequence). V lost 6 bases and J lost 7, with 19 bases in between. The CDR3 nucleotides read TGCGCCAGCAGCAATGCTGGGTCCCGAGGGAATGAGCAGTTCTTC. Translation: CASSNAGSRGNEQFF.

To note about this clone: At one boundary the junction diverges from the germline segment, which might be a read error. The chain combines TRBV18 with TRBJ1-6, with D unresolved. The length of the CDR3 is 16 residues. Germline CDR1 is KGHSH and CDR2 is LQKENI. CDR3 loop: CASSPRARQFNSPLHF. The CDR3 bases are TGTGCCAGCTCCCCACGGGCTAGGCAGTTTAATTCACCCCTCCACTTT. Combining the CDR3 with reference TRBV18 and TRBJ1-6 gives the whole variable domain NAGVMQNPRHLVRRRGQEARLRCSPMKGHSHVYWYRQLPEEGLKFMVYLQKENIIDESGMPKERFSAEFPKEGPSILRIQQVVRGDSAAYFCASSPRARQFNSPLHFGNGTRLTVT.

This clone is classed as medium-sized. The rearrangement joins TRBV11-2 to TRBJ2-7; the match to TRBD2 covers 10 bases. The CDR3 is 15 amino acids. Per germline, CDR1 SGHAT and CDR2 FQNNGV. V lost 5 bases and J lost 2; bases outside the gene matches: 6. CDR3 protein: CASSPLLAGTYEQYF. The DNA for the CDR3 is TGTGCCAGCAGCCCCTTACTAGCGGGAACCTACGAGCAGTACTTC. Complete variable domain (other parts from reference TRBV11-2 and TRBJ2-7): EAGVAQSPRYKIIEKRQSVAFWCNPISGHATLYWYQQILGQGPKLLIQFQNNGVVDDSQLPKDRFSAERLKGVDSTLKIQPAKLEDSAVYLCASSPLLAGTYEQYFGPGTRLTVT.

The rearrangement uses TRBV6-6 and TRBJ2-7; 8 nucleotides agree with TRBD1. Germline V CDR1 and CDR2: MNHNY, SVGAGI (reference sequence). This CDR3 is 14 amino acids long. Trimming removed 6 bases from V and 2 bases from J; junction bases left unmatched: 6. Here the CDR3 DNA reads TGTGCCAGCAGAAGAGGACAGGGAACCTACGAGCAGTACTTC. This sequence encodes CASRRGQGTYEQYF.

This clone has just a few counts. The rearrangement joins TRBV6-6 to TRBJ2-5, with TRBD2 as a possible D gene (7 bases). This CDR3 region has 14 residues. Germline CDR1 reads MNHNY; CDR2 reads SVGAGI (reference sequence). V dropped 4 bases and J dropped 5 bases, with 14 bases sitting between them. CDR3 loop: CASSLSGRGETQYF. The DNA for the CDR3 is TGTGCCAGCAGTTTGAGTGGGAGGGGGGAGACCCAGTACTTC.

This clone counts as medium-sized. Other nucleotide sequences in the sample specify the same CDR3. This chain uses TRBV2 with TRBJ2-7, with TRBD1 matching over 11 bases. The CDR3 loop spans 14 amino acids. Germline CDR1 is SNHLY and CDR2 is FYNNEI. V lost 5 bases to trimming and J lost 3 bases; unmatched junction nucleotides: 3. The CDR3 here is CASSPGQGGYEQYF. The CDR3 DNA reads TGTGCCAGCAGTCCGGGACAGGGGGGCTACGAGCAGTACTTC.

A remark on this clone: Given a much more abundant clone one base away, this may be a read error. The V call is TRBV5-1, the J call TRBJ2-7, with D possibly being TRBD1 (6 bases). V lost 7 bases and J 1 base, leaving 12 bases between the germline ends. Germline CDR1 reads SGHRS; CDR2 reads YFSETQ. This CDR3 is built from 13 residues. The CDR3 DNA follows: TGCGCCAGCCGGACAGAAAAGTCCTACGAGCAGTACTTC. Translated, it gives CASRTEKSYEQYF.

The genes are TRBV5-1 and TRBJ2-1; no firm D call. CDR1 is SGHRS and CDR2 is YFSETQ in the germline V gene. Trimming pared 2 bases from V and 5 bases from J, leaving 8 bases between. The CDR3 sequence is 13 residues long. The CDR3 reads CASSFYINNEQFF. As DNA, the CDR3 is TGCGCCAGCAGCTTCTATATCAACAATGAGCAGTTCTTC.

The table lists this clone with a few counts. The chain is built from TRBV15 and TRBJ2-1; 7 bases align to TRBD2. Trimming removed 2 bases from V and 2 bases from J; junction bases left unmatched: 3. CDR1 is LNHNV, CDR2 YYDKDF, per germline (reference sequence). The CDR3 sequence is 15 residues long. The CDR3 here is CATSRSLAAYNEQFF. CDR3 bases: TGTGCCACCAGCAGAAGCCTAGCGGCCTACAATGAGCAGTTCTTC.

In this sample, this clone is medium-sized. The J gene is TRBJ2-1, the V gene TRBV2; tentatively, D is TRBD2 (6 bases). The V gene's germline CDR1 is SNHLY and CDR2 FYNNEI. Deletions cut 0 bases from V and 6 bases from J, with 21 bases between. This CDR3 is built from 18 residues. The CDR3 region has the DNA TGTGCCAGCAGTGAAGCGGCAGCAGGGCGGGGAAAAGGCAATGAGCAGTTCTTC. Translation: CASSEAAAGRGKGNEQFF.

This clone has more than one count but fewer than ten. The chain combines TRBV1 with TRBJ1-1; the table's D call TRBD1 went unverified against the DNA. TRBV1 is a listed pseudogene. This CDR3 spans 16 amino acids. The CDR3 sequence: CTSSQVIGEAHTEAFF. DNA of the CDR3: TGCACCAGCAGCCAAGTTATAGGGGAAGCGCACACTGAAGCTTTCTTT.

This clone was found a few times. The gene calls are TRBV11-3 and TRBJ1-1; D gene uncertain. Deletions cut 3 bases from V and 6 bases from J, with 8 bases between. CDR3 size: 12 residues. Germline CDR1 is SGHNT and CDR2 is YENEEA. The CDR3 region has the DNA TGTGCCAGCAGCTTGTCTTTCCCTGAAGCTTTCTTT. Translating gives CASSLSFPEAFF.

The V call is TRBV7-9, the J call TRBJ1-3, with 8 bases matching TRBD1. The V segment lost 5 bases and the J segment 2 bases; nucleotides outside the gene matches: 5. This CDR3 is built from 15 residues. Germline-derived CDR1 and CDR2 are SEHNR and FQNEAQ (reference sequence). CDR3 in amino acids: CASSASGGPGNTIYF. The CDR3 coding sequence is TGTGCCAGCAGCGCCTCAGGGGGCCCTGGAAACACCATATATTTT.

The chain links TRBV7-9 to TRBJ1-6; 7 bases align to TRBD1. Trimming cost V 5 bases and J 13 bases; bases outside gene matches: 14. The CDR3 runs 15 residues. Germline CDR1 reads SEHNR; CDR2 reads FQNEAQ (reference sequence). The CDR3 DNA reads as TGTGCCAGCAGCCTAACCGGGACAGAGTTTTCCCCCCTCCACTTT. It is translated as CASSLTGTEFSPLHF.

Here the CDR3 DNA reads TGTGCCAGCAGCGTAGGGGCGGGGGGCGTGGCAGATACGCAGTATTTT. Protein: CASSVGAGGVADTQYF. This sequence joins TRBV9 and TRBJ2-3; TRBD2 agrees at 8 bases. Trimming cost V 0 bases and J 4 bases; bases outside gene matches: 7. The CDR3 is 16 residues long. Germline V gene data show CDR1 as SGDLS and CDR2 as YYNGEE. The full variable domain, with the rest looked up from reference TRBV9 and TRBJ2-3, is DSGVTQTPKHLITATGQRVTLRCSPRSGDLSVYWYQQSLDQGLQFLIQYYNGEERAKGNILERFSAQQFPDLHSELNLSSLELGDSALYFCASSVGAGGVADTQYFGPGTRLTVL.

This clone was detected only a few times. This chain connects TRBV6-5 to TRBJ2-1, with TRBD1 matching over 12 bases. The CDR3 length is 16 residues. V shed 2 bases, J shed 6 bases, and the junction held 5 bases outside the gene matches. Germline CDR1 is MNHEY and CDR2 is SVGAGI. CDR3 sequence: CASSYLGTGGFNEQFF. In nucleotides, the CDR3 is TGTGCCAGCAGTTACCTCGGGACAGGGGGCTTCAATGAGCAGTTCTTC.

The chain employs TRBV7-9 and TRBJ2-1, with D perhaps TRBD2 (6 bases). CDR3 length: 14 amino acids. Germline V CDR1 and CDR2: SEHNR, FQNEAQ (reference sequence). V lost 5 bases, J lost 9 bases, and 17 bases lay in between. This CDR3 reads CASSEFGGRIEQFF. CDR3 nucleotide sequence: TGTGCCAGCAGCGAATTCGGAGGGAGAATTGAGCAGTTCTTC.

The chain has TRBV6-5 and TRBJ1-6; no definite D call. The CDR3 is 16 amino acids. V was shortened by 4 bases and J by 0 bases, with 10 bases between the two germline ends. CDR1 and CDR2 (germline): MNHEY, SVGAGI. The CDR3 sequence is CASSSGRVSYNSPLHF. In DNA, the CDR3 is TGTGCCAGCAGTTCTGGTAGGGTCTCCTATAATTCACCCCTCCACTTT.

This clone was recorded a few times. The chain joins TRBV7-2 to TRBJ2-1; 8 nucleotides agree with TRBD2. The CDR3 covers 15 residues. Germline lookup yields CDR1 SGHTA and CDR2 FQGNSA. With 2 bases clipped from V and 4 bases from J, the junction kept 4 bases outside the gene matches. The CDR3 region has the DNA TGTGCCAGCAGCTTAATCGGGGGGGAATACAATGAGCAGTTCTTC. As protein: CASSLIGGEYNEQFF.

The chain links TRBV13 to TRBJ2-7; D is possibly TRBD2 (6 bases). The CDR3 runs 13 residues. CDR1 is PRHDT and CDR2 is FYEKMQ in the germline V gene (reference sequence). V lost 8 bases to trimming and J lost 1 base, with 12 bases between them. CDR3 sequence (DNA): TGTGCCAGCGCACCGGAGGGATCCTACGAGCAGTACTTC. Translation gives CASAPEGSYEQYF.

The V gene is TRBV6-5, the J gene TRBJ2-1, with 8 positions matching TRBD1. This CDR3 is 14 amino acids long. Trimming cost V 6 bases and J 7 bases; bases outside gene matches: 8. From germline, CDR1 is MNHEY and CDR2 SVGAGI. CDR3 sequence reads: CASSWRTGRNEQFF. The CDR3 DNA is TGTGCCAGCAGCTGGAGGACAGGGAGGAATGAGCAGTTCTTC.

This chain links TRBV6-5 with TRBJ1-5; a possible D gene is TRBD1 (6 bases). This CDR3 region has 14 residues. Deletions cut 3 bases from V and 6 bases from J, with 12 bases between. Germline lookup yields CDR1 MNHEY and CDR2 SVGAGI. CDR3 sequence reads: CASSYRGGGQPQHF. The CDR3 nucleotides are TGTGCCAGCAGTTATAGAGGGGGAGGTCAGCCCCAGCATTTT.